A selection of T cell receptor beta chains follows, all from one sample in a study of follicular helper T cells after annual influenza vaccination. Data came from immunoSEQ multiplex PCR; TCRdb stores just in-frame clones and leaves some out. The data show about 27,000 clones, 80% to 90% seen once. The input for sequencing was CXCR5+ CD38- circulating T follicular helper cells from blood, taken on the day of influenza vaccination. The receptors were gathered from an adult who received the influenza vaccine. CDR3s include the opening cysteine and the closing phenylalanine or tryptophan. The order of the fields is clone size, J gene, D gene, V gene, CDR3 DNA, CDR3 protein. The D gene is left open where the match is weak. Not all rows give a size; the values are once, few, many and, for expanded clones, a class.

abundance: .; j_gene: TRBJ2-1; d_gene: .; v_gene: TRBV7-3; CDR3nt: TGTGCCAGCAGCTTTGGCCGGGGGTCCTACAATGAGCAGTTCTTC; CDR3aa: CASSFGRGSYNEQFF
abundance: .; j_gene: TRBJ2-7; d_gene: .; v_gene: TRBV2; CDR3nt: TGTGCCAGCAGGGACGTGAAGGGGCAGAACTTGTACGAGCAGTACTTC; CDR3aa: CASRDVKGQNLYEQYF
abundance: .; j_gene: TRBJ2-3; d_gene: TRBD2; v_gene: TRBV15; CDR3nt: TGTGCCACTACCCGAATGGCTAGCGGGGAAGGAGATACGCAGTATTTT; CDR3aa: CATTRMASGEGDTQYF
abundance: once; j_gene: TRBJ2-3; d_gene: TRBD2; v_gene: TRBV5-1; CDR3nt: TGCGCCAGCAGCTTGGAAGGGACTAGCGGAGATACGCAGTATTTT; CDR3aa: CASSLEGTSGDTQYF
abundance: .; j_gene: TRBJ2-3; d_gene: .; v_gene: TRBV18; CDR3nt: TGTGCCAGCTCACCAACGGGCGACGAGGGAGATACGCAGTATTTT; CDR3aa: CASSPTGDEGDTQYF
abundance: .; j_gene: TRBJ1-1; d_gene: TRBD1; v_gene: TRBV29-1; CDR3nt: TGCAGCGTTGAGGGACAGATAAACACTGAAGCTTTCTTT; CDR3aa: CSVEGQINTEAFF
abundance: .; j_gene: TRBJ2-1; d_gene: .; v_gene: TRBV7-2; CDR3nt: TGTGCCAGCAGCTCTGGACTGATAGGGAATGAGCAGTTCTTC; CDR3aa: CASSSGLIGNEQFF
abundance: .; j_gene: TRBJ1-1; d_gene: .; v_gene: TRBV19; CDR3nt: TGTGCCAGTAGTATGACAATCATGAACACTGAAGCTTTCTTT; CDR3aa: CASSMTIMNTEAFF
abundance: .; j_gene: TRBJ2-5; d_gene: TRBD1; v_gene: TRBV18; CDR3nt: TGTGCCAGCTCACCGGGGCGACAGGGCGTCGGAGAGACCCAGTACTTC; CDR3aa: CASSPGRQGVGETQYF
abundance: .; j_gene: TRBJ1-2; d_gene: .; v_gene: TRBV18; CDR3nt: TGTGCCAGCTCACCACAGGGACTGGATGGCTACACCTTC; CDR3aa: CASSPQGLDGYTF
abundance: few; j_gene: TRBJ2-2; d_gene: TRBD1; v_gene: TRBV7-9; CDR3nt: TGTGCCAGCAGCCCCTGGACAGGGGGAAACACCGGGGAGCTGTTTTTT; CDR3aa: CASSPWTGGNTGELFF
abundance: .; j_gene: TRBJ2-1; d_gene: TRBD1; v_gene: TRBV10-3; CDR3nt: TGTGCCATCACCAACAGGGGGCTGAATGAGCAGTTCTTC; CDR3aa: CAITNRGLNEQFF
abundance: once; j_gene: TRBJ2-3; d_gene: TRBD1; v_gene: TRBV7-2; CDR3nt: TGTGCCAGCAGCCAAATGACAGGGTTGCGCACAGATACGCAGTATTTT; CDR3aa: CASSQMTGLRTDTQYF
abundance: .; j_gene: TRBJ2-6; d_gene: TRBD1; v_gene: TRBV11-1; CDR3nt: TGTGCCAGCAGCTTCACAGGGGGATCTGGGGCCAACGTCCTGACTTTC; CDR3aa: CASSFTGGSGANVLTF
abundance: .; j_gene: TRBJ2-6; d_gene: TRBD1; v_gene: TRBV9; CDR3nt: TGTGCCAGCAGCGTTGCCGGGACAGGGGGCGCTGGGGCCAACGTCCTGACTTTC; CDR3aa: CASSVAGTGGAGANVLTF
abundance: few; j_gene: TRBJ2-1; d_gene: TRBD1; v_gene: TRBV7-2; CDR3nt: TGTGCCAGCAGCTACGGACAGGGGATCTACAATGAGCAGTTCTTC; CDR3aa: CASSYGQGIYNEQFF
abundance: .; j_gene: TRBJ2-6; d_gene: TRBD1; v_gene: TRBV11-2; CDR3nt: TGTGCCAGCAGCACCTCGACAGGGGGAGGCTCTGGGGCCAACGTCCTGACTTTC; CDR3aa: CASSTSTGGGSGANVLTF
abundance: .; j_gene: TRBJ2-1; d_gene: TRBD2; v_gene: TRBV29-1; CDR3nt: TGCAGCGTTGATAGCGGGGGGGCATTTTTCGATGAGCAGTTCTTC; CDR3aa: CSVDSGGAFFDEQFF
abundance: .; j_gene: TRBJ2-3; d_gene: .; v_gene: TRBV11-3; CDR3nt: TGTGCCAGCAGCTTAGGAGCGGAGGTGGATACGCAGTATTTT; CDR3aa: CASSLGAEVDTQYF
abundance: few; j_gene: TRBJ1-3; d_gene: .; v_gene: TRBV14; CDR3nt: TGTGCCAGCAGCCAAGTTGGAGACACCATATATTTT; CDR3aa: CASSQVGDTIYF
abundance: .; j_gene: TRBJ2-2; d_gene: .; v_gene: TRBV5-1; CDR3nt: TGCGCCAGCAGCCCAGCGGGACATACGAACACCGGGGAGCTGTTTTTT; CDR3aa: CASSPAGHTNTGELFF
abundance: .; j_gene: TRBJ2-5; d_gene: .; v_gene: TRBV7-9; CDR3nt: TGTGCCAGCAGCCCAACTGGTGCCTCAGAGACCCAGTACTTC; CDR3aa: CASSPTGASETQYF
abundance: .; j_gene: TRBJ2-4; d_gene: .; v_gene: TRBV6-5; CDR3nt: TGTGCCAGCAGTTATAGAGGGACCAAAAACATTCAGTACTTC; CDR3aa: CASSYRGTKNIQYF
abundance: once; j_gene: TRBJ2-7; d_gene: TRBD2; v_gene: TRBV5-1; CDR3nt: TGCGCCAGCAGCTTGTCTCTAGCGGGAGGTATCGAGCAGTACTTC; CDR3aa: CASSLSLAGGIEQYF
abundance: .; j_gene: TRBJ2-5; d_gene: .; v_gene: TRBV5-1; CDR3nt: TGCGCCAGCAGCTTGGGTGGCGGGATAGAGACCCAGTACTTC; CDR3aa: CASSLGGGIETQYF
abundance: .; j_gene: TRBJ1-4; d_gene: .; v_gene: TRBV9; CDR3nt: TGTGCCAGCAGCACTCGGCCAGGGGCGAGAGGGGCTAATGAAAAACTGTTTTTT; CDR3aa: CASSTRPGARGANEKLFF
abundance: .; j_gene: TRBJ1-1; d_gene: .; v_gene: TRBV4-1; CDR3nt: TGCGCCAGCAGCCAAGTGGGGGCGGGTGGGACTGAAGCTTTCTTT; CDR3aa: CASSQVGAGGTEAFF
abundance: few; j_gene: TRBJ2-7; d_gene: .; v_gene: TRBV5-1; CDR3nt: TGCGCCAGCAGCTTGGCCTTAGGGGCCTCCTACGAGCAGTACTTC; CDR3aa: CASSLALGASYEQYF
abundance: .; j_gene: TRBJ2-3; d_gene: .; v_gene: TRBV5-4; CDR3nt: TGTGCCAGCAGCTTCGGGAGCCAGCCAGATACGCAGTATTTT; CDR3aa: CASSFGSQPDTQYF
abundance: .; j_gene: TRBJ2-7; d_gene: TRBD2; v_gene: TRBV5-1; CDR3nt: TGCGCCAGCAGCGGGACTAATTACGAGCAGTACTTC; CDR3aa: CASSGTNYEQYF
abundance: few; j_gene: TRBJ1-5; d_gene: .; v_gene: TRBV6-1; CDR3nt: TGTGCCAGCAGTGAAGCCCCAGGGGCTCAGCCCCAGCATTTT; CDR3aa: CASSEAPGAQPQHF
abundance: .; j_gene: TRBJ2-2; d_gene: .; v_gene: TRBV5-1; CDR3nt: TGCGCCAGCAGCTCTTCCACGGACTGGGGCACCGGGGAGCTGTTTTTT; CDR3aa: CASSSSTDWGTGELFF
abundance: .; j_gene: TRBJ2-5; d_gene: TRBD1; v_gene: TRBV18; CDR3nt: TGTGCCAGCTCACCACGACAGGGGCAAGGGACCCAGTACTTC; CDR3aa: CASSPRQGQGTQYF
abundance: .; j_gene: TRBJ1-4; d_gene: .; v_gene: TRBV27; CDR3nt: TGTGCCAGCAGAGGAGGGGCGGTAAATGAAAAACTGTTTTTT; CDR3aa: CASRGGAVNEKLFF
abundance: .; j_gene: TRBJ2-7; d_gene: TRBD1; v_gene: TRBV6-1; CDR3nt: TGTGCCAGCACCGTGGCAGGGGGACAACAGTACTTC; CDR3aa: CASTVAGGQQYF
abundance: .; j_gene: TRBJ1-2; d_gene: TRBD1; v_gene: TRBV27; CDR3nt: TGTGCCAGCAGTTTTGAGGGGGCTCGGGGCTACACCTTC; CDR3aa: CASSFEGARGYTF
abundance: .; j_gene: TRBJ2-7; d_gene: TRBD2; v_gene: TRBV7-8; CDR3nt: TGTGCCAGCAGCTTAGTCGGAGCGGGAGATCACGAGCAGTACTTC; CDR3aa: CASSLVGAGDHEQYF